This TCR beta chain was identified during a study of CD8+ T cells in alopecia areata. Lesional scalp tissue (obtained by punch biopsy) and peripheral blood were collected from alopecia areata patients. In regard to this clone: The antigen remains undetermined.

Findings and limits, study-wide: Among patients, TCR sharing was less clear than in mice, a difference possibly due in part to HLA diversity in the patient population.

CDR1 and CDR2 from the germline V gene are KGHSH and LQKENI. With 4 bases removed from V and 0 bases from J, the gap between germline ends came to 6 bases. The CDR3 covers 13 residues. RNA extraction was followed by reverse transcription into cDNA, which acted as the sequencing template. TCRdb keeps only in-frame clones here, not all; method: immunoSEQ multiplex PCR. The repertoire holds 150,000 or so clones, with around 47% as singletons. The sequencing input was CD4+ T cells sorted from blood. The receptor comes from a human donor with alopecia areata. The chain couples TRBV18 to TRBJ2-5; D call uncertain. The CDR3 sequence is CASSLRYQETQYF. The CDR3 DNA is TGTGCCAGCTCACTACGGTACCAAGAGACCCAGTACTTC.